Presented here are 9 T cell receptor beta chains from one specimen sequenced in a study of blood T cell repertoires in COVID-19 (dated by TCRdb to 2020 to 2022). Library creation used the immunoSEQ multiplex PCR assay. Sourced from immuneACCESS, this table was stored by TCRdb with only in-frame sequences that have V and J called. A share of the clones is absent; for the studies checked, an unresolved V gene accounts for under half, and the remainder has no known explanation. This sample has over 75,000 clones in its table, and approximately 82% of those were observed once. About 10% of the sample is in the top ten clones. Sequencing was carried out using peripheral blood. The source is a man aged 65 to 79 with acute or convalescent COVID-19.

The genes are TRBV27 and TRBJ1-3; no definite D call. Germline CDR1 and CDR2: MNHEY and SMNVEV (reference sequence). The CDR3 runs 14 residues. The germline V and J ends were trimmed by 7 bases and 0 bases, with 10 bases remaining between them. DNA for the CDR3: TGTGCCAGCACATCACCGAGCTCTGGAAACACCATATATTTT. Residues: CASTSPSSGNTIYF.

The gene calls are TRBV24-1 and TRBJ1-5, with D perhaps TRBD1 (6 bases). The CDR3 has 14 amino acids. Germline-derived CDR1 and CDR2 are KGHDR and SFDVKD. The V end lost 5 bases, the J end lost 3 bases, and 10 bases lay between the germline ends. The CDR3 nucleotides read TGTGCCACCAGTGGGGGGGGCCACAATCAGCCCCAGCATTTT. Protein sequence: CATSGGGHNQPQHF.

In the case of this clone: One base away lies a much larger clone, so this may be a sequencing read error. The chain carries TRBV7-3 and TRBJ1-2, with 9 bases aligning to TRBD1. Per the germline V gene, CDR1 is SGHTA and CDR2 is FQGTGA. J lost 4 bases, V lost 5 bases, and 2 bases had no gene match. The CDR3 consists of 13 residues. The CDR3 region is CASSRGQGYGYTF. The CDR3 DNA sequence: TGTGCCAGCAGCCGGGGACAGGGCTATGGCTACACCTTC.

V is TRBV28 and J is TRBJ1-4; perhaps TRBD1 as D (6 bases). The CDR3 has 16 amino acids. V shed 3 bases and J shed 4 bases, with 15 bases lying between them. In germline, CDR1 is MDHEN, CDR2 SYDVKM. As DNA, the CDR3 is TGTGCCAGCAGTTTGCTAACAGGGAGTCTTAATGAAAAACTGTTTTTT. Amino acids: CASSLLTGSLNEKLFF.

The V and J genes are TRBV5-6 and TRBJ1-2; weak D call: TRBD1 (5 bases). Between the trimmed V and J ends, which lost 0 bases and 5 bases, there was a span of 14 bases. Germline V CDR1 and CDR2: SGHDT, YYEEEE. This CDR3 is built from 15 residues. The DNA of the CDR3 is TGTGCCAGCAGCTTGGGGGCCGGGACTGGATATGGCTACACCTTC. It specifies CASSLGAGTGYGYTF.

The chain combines TRBV3-1 (or the pseudogene TRBV3-2) with TRBJ1-5, with D possibly matching TRBD1 (6 bases). The CDR3 extends over 12 amino acids. CDR1 and CDR2 from the germline V gene are LGHDT and YNNKEL (reference sequence). V lost 5 bases to trimming and J lost 7 bases, with 9 bases between them. This CDR3 is CASSKQGQPQHF. The CDR3, as DNA: TGTGCCAGCAGCAAACAGGGCCAGCCCCAGCATTTT.

The rearrangement uses TRBV6-5 and TRBJ1-4, with unresolved D. Deletions cut 6 bases from V and 7 bases from J, with 15 bases between. The germline CDR1 and CDR2 sequences are MNHEY and SVGAGI. The CDR3 totals 14 residues. This CDR3 reads CASRLGGWGEKLFF. The DNA of the CDR3 is TGTGCCAGCAGACTTGGAGGGTGGGGTGAAAAACTGTTTTTT.

The J gene is TRBJ2-1, the V gene TRBV5-1, with D maybe TRBD1 (6 bases). Trimming removed 2 bases at V and 6 bases at J, with 9 bases between. This CDR3 is 13 amino acids long. Germline values: CDR1 SGHRS, CDR2 YFSETQ. The CDR3 loop reads CASSFQGTNEQFF. The CDR3 bases are TGCGCCAGCAGCTTCCAGGGGACCAATGAGCAGTTCTTC.

This clone has more than one count but fewer than ten. The chain carries TRBV11-2 and TRBJ2-1, with D possibly being TRBD2 (6 bases). The CDR3 extends over 14 amino acids. Germline V gene data show CDR1 as SGHAT and CDR2 as FQNNGV. Trimming left V 6 bases short and J 6 bases short, with 15 bases between. DNA for the CDR3: TGTGCCAGCAGGGGGGAGACTAGTAGCAATGAGCAGTTCTTC. It translates to CASRGETSSNEQFF.